This record concerns one T cell receptor beta chain sequence. Its recognized antigen is unknown. This CDR3 fails to terminate in the conserved phenylalanine or tryptophan, so it likely reflects a read error. For CDR1 and CDR2, the germline V gene lists MDHEN and SYDVKM. V is clipped by 3 bases and J by 4 bases, and the sequence between their germline boundaries is 13 bases long. The CDR3 sequence runs 14 residues, both termini included. Only CDR3 DNA remains: 42 bases, in frame from the first base. The source of the sample is a study of breast tumors, draining lymph nodes, adjacent tissues (TCRdb year 2016). Background on the whole study: The study compared TCR beta repertoires across tumor, adjacent nontumor tissue and axillary lymph nodes from breast cancer patients. The study was designed to assess the relationships and possible T-cell exchange between tumor, surrounding tissue and draining lymph node repertoires in human breast cancer.

The paper as a whole reports these results and caveats: Rather than being directly demonstrated, the conclusion that tumor T cells originate in lymph nodes was presented as consistent with a hypothesis. Tumor T-cell repertoires showed less diversity than lymph node repertoires and more diversity than nontumor tissue repertoires, and tumor T-cell repertoires showed preferential V and J gene usage. The similarity between tumor and nontumor tissue repertoires was significantly greater in luminal-like breast cancer than in basal-like breast cancer. The data were considered consistent with the idea that most tumor T cells come from the lymph node and then expand in tumor tissue.

TCRdb records Illumina HiSeq 2000 as the sequencer. TCR beta chain libraries were generated through multiplex PCR amplification. The amplified TCR beta chain products were analyzed by high-throughput sequencing. TCRdb redid the processing of the public reads, applying fastp at Q25 and MiXCR, and retained in-frame beta chains. Each entry is one CDR3 protein sequence, shown with its most common DNA and genes. The sample table holds some 120,000 distinct CDR3 sequences, of which about 20% were seen once. 3.5% to 4.5% of the sample rests with the top ten. Lymph node samples came from the axillary draining lymph nodes of breast cancer patients.

The chain is assembled from TRBV28 and TRBJ2-7, with TRBD2 tentatively as D gene (6 bases match). The sample was axillary lymph node tissue. The sequence was obtained from a female donor with breast cancer. Some clones in this sample may be carry-over from other donors' samples. The DNA reads as follows: TGTGCCAGCAGTTTTGCCCTAGCGAGTTACGAGCAGTACCTC. It encodes CASSFALASYEQYL.